The clone carrying this T cell receptor (beta chain) was detected a few times. The CDR3 sequence is 16 residues long. Germline V gene lookup returns CDR1 DFQATT and CDR2 SNEGSKA (reference sequence). The V end was cut by 1 base, the J end by 1 base, with 11 bases between. The data stem from a study of regulatory T cells in long-lasting Graves disease. To make TCR beta libraries, researchers used iRepertoire HTBI primers and Arm-PCR of CDR3 regions. One entry per CDR3 protein, called by TCRdb with MiXCR from the multiplex PCR reads. This sample has 300,000 to 400,000 distinct CDR3 sequences, with roughly 16% found just once. The time point: newly diagnosed GD, antithyroid drugs for less than 3 months. PBMC RNA served as the TCR library source.

The source of this sequence is a female donor with Graves disease. The V and J genes are TRBV20-1 and TRBJ2-6; TRBD1 might be the D (5 bases). The sample consisted of peripheral blood mononuclear cells (PBMCs), taken at new diagnosis, from a patient treated with antithyroid drugs. CDR3 residues: CSARGGRLSGANVLTF. The DNA of the CDR3 is TGCAGTGCTAGAGGGGGCAGGCTATCTGGGGCCAACGTCCTGACTTTC.